Listed below are T cell receptor beta chains from one sample, sequenced in a study of OX40 agonist ivuxolimab in advanced cancers. Assay: immunoSEQ multiplex PCR; the TCRdb copy retains only in-frame clones and omits some. The sample consists of 30,000 to 40,000 clones, 82% of them appearing once. Sequencing used CD4+ or CD8+ T cells sorted from blood, obtained in a trial of the OX40 agonist ivuxolimab. The origin of the receptors is an adult with an advanced solid tumor such as melanoma, head and neck, liver or kidney cancer. CDR3s include the opening cysteine and the closing phenylalanine or tryptophan. A D gene is named only where the DNA matches it firmly. Clone size is stated in some rows and not others, as once, few, many or a class when expanded.

DNA | CDR3 | D | size | length | J | V
TGTGCCTGGAGTCTCCGACAGGGTGTCCCGCCACAAGAACTTGGAAAACTGTTTTTT | CAWSLRQGVPPQELGKLFF | TRBD1 | . | 19 | TRBJ1-4 | TRBV30
TGTGCCAGCTCACTCACTACCCGGGACGAGCAGTACTTC | CASSLTTRDEQYF | . | . | 13 | TRBJ2-7 | TRBV18
TGTGCCAGCAGCCTTTTCCCTAGCGGGGCCTACTCCTACAATGAGCAGTTCTTC | CASSLFPSGAYSYNEQFF | TRBD2 | . | 18 | TRBJ2-1 | TRBV11-2
TGTGCCAGCAGTGTTAGGGGGCGGGTTGAGCAGTTCTTC | CASSVRGRVEQFF | TRBD1 | once | 13 | TRBJ2-1 | TRBV6-1
TGTGCCAGCAGCTTAGTAGGGCTAGCGATCAATGAGCAGTTCTTC | CASSLVGLAINEQFF | . | . | 15 | TRBJ2-1 | TRBV7-9
TGTGCCAGCAGCTCTTACAGGGGGGGAGAGACCCAGTACTTC | CASSSYRGGETQYF | . | . | 14 | TRBJ2-5 | TRBV5-5
TGCGCCGTACCACGATACAATGAGCAGTTCTTC | CAVPRYNEQFF | . | . | 11 | TRBJ2-1 | TRBV5-1
TGTGCCTGGAAGGGGGGGACAGGGCCGCGGACTGAAGCTTTCTTT | CAWKGGTGPRTEAFF | TRBD1 | . | 15 | TRBJ1-1 | TRBV30
TGTGCCAGCAGCCAAGCACCCCCCCGGGGCGTGGACACCGGGGAGCTGTTTTTT | CASSQAPPRGVDTGELFF | . | . | 18 | TRBJ2-2 | TRBV4-2
TGTGCCAGCAGCTTGCAACAGGGGGCGCGTACTGAAGCTTTCTTT | CASSLQQGARTEAFF | TRBD1 | . | 15 | TRBJ1-1 | TRBV5-4
TGTGCCAGCAGTTCCTCCCCCTACGAGCAGTACTTC | CASSSSPYEQYF | . | . | 12 | TRBJ2-7 | TRBV6-5
TGTGCCAGCTCACCCCGGACAGCGGCGGATGGCTACACCTTC | CASSPRTAADGYTF | . | . | 14 | TRBJ1-2 | TRBV18
TGTGCCAGCAGCTCTGGGACTAGCGGGGATACGCAGTATTTT | CASSSGTSGDTQYF | TRBD2 | . | 14 | TRBJ2-3 | TRBV7-3
TGTGCCAGCAGTAAAACCGGGACATCGGGCACTGAAGCTTTCTTT | CASSKTGTSGTEAFF | . | . | 15 | TRBJ1-1 | TRBV2
TGTGCCAGCAGCTTACTCAGCCAGGGCGGGGAGCTGTTTTTT | CASSLLSQGGELFF | . | . | 14 | TRBJ2-2 | TRBV11-2
TGTGCCAGCAGTGACTTATCATCCGTTCGGGGGGACTATGGCTACACCTTC | CASSDLSSVRGDYGYTF | . | . | 17 | TRBJ1-2 | TRBV6-1
TGTGCCAGCCGGGACAGGGTCTCTGGGGCCAACGTCCTGACTTTC | CASRDRVSGANVLTF | TRBD1 | . | 15 | TRBJ2-6 | TRBV28
TGTGCCAGCAGTTGGGGTAAATACAGCGAGCAGTACTTC | CASSWGKYSEQYF | . | . | 13 | TRBJ2-7 | TRBV27
TGTGCCAGCATCTTTCAGGGGATGGGGAGGGAGAGCTCCTACGAGCAGTACTTC | CASIFQGMGRESSYEQYF | . | . | 18 | TRBJ2-7 | TRBV21-1
TGTGCCAGCAGTTCCAATTACCGGGACATAGGATACGAGCAGTACTTC | CASSSNYRDIGYEQYF | . | few | 16 | TRBJ2-7 | TRBV27
TGTGCCTGGAGTCCAACAGGACAGGGTTGGAGCTTCTTT | CAWSPTGQGWSFF | TRBD1 | . | 13 | TRBJ1-1 | TRBV30
TGTGCCAGCAGCTCAAGGGGACTAGCGGTTCTTGAGACCCAGTACTTC | CASSSRGLAVLETQYF | TRBD2 | . | 16 | TRBJ2-5 | TRBV5-6
TGTGCCACCAGCAGAGATCGCCTAGCGGGAGAAGTTGAGCAGTACTTC | CATSRDRLAGEVEQYF | TRBD2 | once | 16 | TRBJ2-7 | TRBV15
TGTGCCAGCAAAGGTTCCACAGATACGCAGTATTTT | CASKGSTDTQYF | . | . | 12 | TRBJ2-3 | TRBV6-5
TGTGCCAGCAGGAAAAGGGACAGCGGGGGGCAGCCCCAGCATTTT | CASRKRDSGGQPQHF | TRBD1 | few | 15 | TRBJ1-5 | TRBV2
TGTGCCAGCAGCCAATCCAGGGGCGGGGAGCTGTTTTTT | CASSQSRGGELFF | . | . | 13 | TRBJ2-2 | TRBV14
TGCGCCAGCAGTGATTGGGCCGGGAGCTCGGGTGAGCAATTCTTC | CASSDWAGSSGEQFF | . | once | 15 | TRBJ2-1 | TRBV10-2
TGTGCCAGCTCACCGGCGGCAGGCGGTACCTACGAGCAGTACTTC | CASSPAAGGTYEQYF | . | . | 15 | TRBJ2-7 | TRBV18
TGTGCCAGCAGCCGGACAGGGGACTCTGGAAACACCATATATTTT | CASSRTGDSGNTIYF | TRBD1 | once | 15 | TRBJ1-3 | TRBV11-2
TGTGCCACCAAGACAGCGGGTATTGCGGATGAGCAGTTCTTC | CATKTAGIADEQFF | . | . | 14 | TRBJ2-1 | TRBV6-6
TGTGCCAGCGGAGAAGAGGCCCAACCGTGGGGCTACACCTTC | CASGEEAQPWGYTF | . | . | 14 | TRBJ1-2 | TRBV6-1
TGTGCCAGCAGGGCTTTGAGGGAGCAGTACTTC | CASRALREQYF | . | . | 11 | TRBJ2-7 | TRBV6-1
TGTGCCAGCAGCTTGGGGGCGGGAAGTGAAATTTACTCCTACGAGCAGTACTTC | CASSLGAGSEIYSYEQYF | . | . | 18 | TRBJ2-7 | TRBV7-8
TGTGCCAGCAGCCTTACCGGGACAGGGGGCTATGGCTACACCTTC | CASSLTGTGGYGYTF | TRBD1 | . | 15 | TRBJ1-2 | TRBV7-6
TGTGCCTGGAGTAGGGACACCGGGGAGCTGTTTTTT | CAWSRDTGELFF | . | . | 12 | TRBJ2-2 | TRBV30
TGCAGCGTTGGGACCGGAAACACCATATATTTT | CSVGTGNTIYF | . | . | 11 | TRBJ1-3 | TRBV29-1
TGTGCCAGCAGCCCCCGGGGAGGGACAGATACGCAGTATTTT | CASSPRGGTDTQYF | TRBD2 | . | 14 | TRBJ2-3 | TRBV9
TGTGCCAGCAGCTACGCGTTGGGGGCTGGGGGAAACACCATATATTTT | CASSYALGAGGNTIYF | . | . | 16 | TRBJ1-3 | TRBV5-4
TGTGCCAGCAGTTTCCGGCAGGGGGTTGAAAAACTGTTTTTT | CASSFRQGVEKLFF | TRBD1 | . | 14 | TRBJ1-4 | TRBV28
TGTGCCAGCAGTGAACGAGGGCAAGGCAATCAGCCCCAGCATTTT | CASSERGQGNQPQHF | . | once | 15 | TRBJ1-5 | TRBV2
TGCAGCGTTGCGGCAACTAACTATGGCTACACCTTC | CSVAATNYGYTF | . | . | 12 | TRBJ1-2 | TRBV29-1
TGTGCCAGCAGTTACTCTTACGTAGGGGCCGAGCAGTACTTC | CASSYSYVGAEQYF | . | . | 14 | TRBJ2-7 | TRBV6-5
TGCGCCAGCAGGTATAACCAAGACATAGAGACCCAGTACTTC | CASRYNQDIETQYF | . | . | 14 | TRBJ2-5 | TRBV5-1
TGTGCCTGGAGTGTTGGTCAGGTTGACTACGAGCAGTACTTC | CAWSVGQVDYEQYF | . | . | 14 | TRBJ2-7 | TRBV30